This T cell receptor beta chain was captured in a study of blood T cell repertoires in COVID-19. Produced via immunoSEQ multiplex PCR; TCRdb's table is partial and in-frame only. The sample lists over 250,000 clones; approximately 92% were seen once. There are 14 residues in the CDR3. The germline V gene encodes CDR1 KGHDR and CDR2 SFDVKD. Trimming pared 3 bases from V and 5 bases from J, leaving 12 bases between. The chain recombines TRBV24-1 with TRBJ1-2; D uncertain. The sequenced sample consisted of PBMCs or T cells enriched from blood (not recorded which). The receptor comes from a woman between 25 and 40 years old who had recovered from COVID-19. This CDR3 reads CATSDNSRLYGYTF. Here the CDR3 DNA reads TGTGCCACCAGTGATAACAGTCGTCTATATGGCTACACCTTC.